The 29 T cell receptor beta chains in this list originate from one sample, sequenced in a study of T cell changes during pregnancy in multiple sclerosis. Produced via immunoSEQ multiplex PCR; TCRdb's table is partial and in-frame only. The top ten hold approximately 0.88% of the sample, which has about 75,000 clones, roughly 90% seen once. The material was peripheral blood, obtained in the first trimester of pregnancy. The origin of the receptors is a female donor in good health, enrolled as a control in a pregnancy study.

The rearrangement uses TRBV7-2 and TRBJ2-3, with 7 nucleotides matching TRBD2. The CDR3 runs to 14 residues. Germline lookup yields CDR1 SGHTA and CDR2 FQGNSA. J was trimmed by 4 bases and V by 5 bases; bases with no gene match: 6. CDR3 in DNA: TGTGCCAGCAGCCCAGGACTAGATCCAGATACGCAGTATTTT. This translates into CASSPGLDPDTQYF. Based on the CDR3 plus reference TRBV7-2 and TRBJ2-3, the full variable domain is GAGVSQSPSNKVTEKGKDVELRCDPISGHTALYWYRQSLGQGLEFLIYFQGNSAPDKSGLPSDRFSAERTGGSVSTLTIQRTQQEDSAVYLCASSPGLDPDTQYFGPGTRLTVL.

V usage is TRBV27 and J usage is TRBJ1-4; maybe TRBD1 (5 bases). There are 14 residues in the CDR3. Between the trimmed V and J ends, which lost 5 bases and 6 bases, there was a span of 13 bases. From germline, CDR1 is MNHEY and CDR2 SMNVEV (reference sequence). As DNA, the CDR3 is TGTGCCAGCAGTCCTCGTTGGGGGGATGAAAAACTGTTTTTT. This encodes CASSPRWGDEKLFF.

This clone was counted a single time. V is TRBV7-2 and J is TRBJ2-5, with a tentative D call TRBD1 (5 bases). V was cut by 3 bases and J by 2 bases, with 10 bases left in between. This CDR3 is 14 amino acids long. Germline V gives CDR1 SGHTA, CDR2 FQGNSA. In nucleotides, the CDR3 is TGTGCCAGCAGCTTCTGGGCAGGGCAAGAGACCCAGTACTTC. Translating gives CASSFWAGQETQYF.

CDR3: CASSLGREWETQYF. CDR3 bases: TGTGCCAGCAGTTTAGGGCGGGAGTGGGAGACCCAGTACTTC. J is TRBJ2-5 and V is TRBV28; TRBD2 agrees at 7 bases. The germline V gene encodes CDR1 MDHEN and CDR2 SYDVKM. The J segment lost 5 bases and the V segment lost 2 bases, leaving 5 bases of the junction unmatched. This CDR3 is built from 14 residues.

The chain couples TRBV15 to TRBJ2-6; 10 nucleotides match TRBD2. From germline, CDR1 is LNHNV and CDR2 YYDKDF (reference sequence). The CDR3 sequence is 15 residues long. The V gene end was trimmed by 9 bases and the J gene end by 0 bases; junction bases not matched to a gene: 2. The CDR3 here is CATTSGSSGANVLTF. In DNA, the CDR3 is TGTGCCACGACTAGCGGGTCCTCTGGGGCCAACGTCCTGACTTTC.

The J gene is TRBJ1-2, the V gene TRBV6-5; TRBD1 agrees at 9 bases. The CDR3 is 15 residues long. The trim removed 5 bases at V and 3 bases at J, leaving 7 bases unmatched. Germline assignment: CDR1 MNHEY and CDR2 SVGAGI. CDR3 DNA sequence: TGTGCCAGCAGTAGGACAGGGGTTATGGACTATGGCTACACCTTC. It yields the protein CASSRTGVMDYGYTF.

J is TRBJ2-3 and V is TRBV6-1; 8 nucleotides line up with TRBD2. The V segment lost 3 bases and the J segment 0 bases; nucleotides outside the gene matches: 2. CDR3 length: 15 amino acids. Germline CDR1 is MNHNS and CDR2 is SASEGT. CDR3 DNA sequence: TGTGCCAGCAGTGATCGCGGGGGGAGCACAGATACGCAGTATTTT. It translates to CASSDRGGSTDTQYF.

The CDR3 coding sequence is TGTGCCAGCAGCTTAGAAGTTGGCAGGGGGTACGAGCAGTACTTC. It encodes CASSLEVGRGYEQYF. V usage is TRBV7-9 and J usage is TRBJ2-7; 7 nucleotides match TRBD1. The CDR3 is 15 residues long. Germline V lookup: CDR1 SEHNR, CDR2 FQNEAQ (reference sequence). The V segment lost 1 base and the J segment 4 bases; nucleotides outside the gene matches: 7.

The genes are TRBV9 and TRBJ1-4; 7 bases align to TRBD1. The trim removed 0 bases at V and 8 bases at J, leaving 4 bases unmatched. Germline V gene lookup returns CDR1 SGDLS and CDR2 YYNGEE. This CDR3 has 14 residues. The CDR3 region is CASSVGQGREKLFF. CDR3 nucleotides: TGTGCCAGCAGCGTAGGACAGGGAAGGGAAAAACTGTTTTTT.

This clone was counted a few times. This chain links TRBV7-2 with TRBJ2-1; a possible D gene is TRBD2 (6 bases). The germline gives CDR1 SGHTA, CDR2 FQGNSA. V lost 4 bases and J 2 bases, leaving 12 bases between the germline ends. CDR3 length equals 15 residues. DNA of the CDR3: TGTGCCAGCAGCTCAACCGGGACTCCCTACAATGAGCAGTTCTTC. This gives the protein CASSSTGTPYNEQFF.

The V call is TRBV7-9, the J call TRBJ1-6, with D possibly matching TRBD1 (5 bases). This CDR3 is 14 amino acids long. The V gene lost 2 bases and the J gene lost 6 bases, with 8 bases spanning the gap. CDR1 is SEHNR, CDR2 FQNEAQ, per germline (reference sequence). The CDR3 is CASSLRQSNSPLHF. DNA of the CDR3: TGTGCCAGCAGCTTAAGACAGAGTAATTCACCCCTCCACTTT.

The CDR3 sequence: CASSVENQGPGALRGGNEQFF. CDR3 sequence (DNA): TGTGCCAGCAGCGTAGAGAACCAGGGGCCAGGGGCCCTCCGCGGGGGCAATGAGCAGTTCTTC. The V call is TRBV9, the J call TRBJ2-1; tentative D call: TRBD2 (7 bases). The germline V gene has CDR1 SGDLS and CDR2 YYNGEE. The ends were cut back, 0 bases at V and 6 bases at J, with 31 bases in the middle. The CDR3 runs to 21 residues. Variable domain in full (rest from reference TRBV9 and TRBJ2-1): DSGVTQTPKHLITATGQRVTLRCSPRSGDLSVYWYQQSLDQGLQFLIQYYNGEERAKGNILERFSAQQFPDLHSELNLSSLELGDSALYFCASSVENQGPGALRGGNEQFFGPGTRLTVL.

The rearrangement uses TRBV27 and TRBJ2-6; D is perhaps TRBD1 (6 bases). CDR1 and CDR2 (germline): MNHEY, SMNVEV (reference sequence). Trimming removed 2 bases from V and 0 bases from J, with 14 bases in between. The CDR3 length is 18 residues. The CDR3 protein is CASSLLPGHRSGANVLTF. The CDR3 bases are TGTGCCAGCAGTTTACTACCGGGACACCGCTCTGGGGCCAACGTCCTGACTTTC.

J is TRBJ2-3 and V is TRBV5-1; TRBD2 agrees at 13 bases. The CDR3 is made up of 16 amino acids. Trimming at V came to 4 bases and at J to 5 bases, leaving 7 bases not matched to a gene. CDR1 SGHRS and CDR2 YFSETQ come from the germline V gene. The chain's CDR3 is CASSLRLAGGKDTQYF. CDR3 sequence (DNA): TGCGCCAGCAGCCTACGACTAGCGGGAGGTAAAGATACGCAGTATTTT. Combining the CDR3 with reference TRBV5-1 and TRBJ2-3 gives the whole variable domain KAGVTQTPRYLIKTRGQQVTLSCSPISGHRSVSWYQQTPGQGLQFLFEYFSETQRNKGNFPGRFSGRQFSNSRSEMNVSTLELGDSALYLCASSLRLAGGKDTQYFGPGTRLTVL.

In its sample, this clone was seen a few times. The V and J genes are TRBV4-2 and TRBJ2-4; 8 nucleotides align to TRBD1. Looked up from germline, CDR1 is LGHNA and CDR2 is YNFKEQ. Trimming at V came to 0 bases and at J to 8 bases, leaving 3 bases not matched to a gene. CDR3 length equals 14 residues. DNA of the CDR3: TGTGCCAGCAGCCAAGAGACAGGGGTAGACATTCAGTACTTC. It specifies CASSQETGVDIQYF.

V and J are TRBV19 and TRBJ2-7; 7 nucleotides match TRBD1. V lost 5 bases and J lost 3; bases outside the gene matches: 7. The CDR3 is 14 amino acids. The germline V gene has CDR1 LNHDA and CDR2 SQIVND (reference sequence). DNA for the CDR3: TGTGCCAGTAGTCAGACAGGGACCTTCTACGAGCAGTACTTC. This codes for CASSQTGTFYEQYF.

This clone was seen only a few times. The chain employs TRBV9 and TRBJ1-1, with D tentatively TRBD1 (5 bases). Trimming took off 4 bases at V and 1 base at J, with 11 bases between the two ends. The CDR3 covers 14 residues. In germline, CDR1 is SGDLS, CDR2 YYNGEE. DNA of the CDR3: TGTGCCAGCAGCCCTCGTACAGGGAACACTGAAGCTTTCTTT. Translation: CASSPRTGNTEAFF.

This chain uses TRBV19 with TRBJ1-5, with D tentatively TRBD1 (5 bases). V lost 8 bases to trimming and J lost 4 bases, with 15 bases between them. This CDR3 contains 14 residues. Germline loops: CDR1 LNHDA, CDR2 SQIVND (reference sequence). Written as DNA, the CDR3 is TGTGCCAGTTCCGAGGCGACAGCTAATCAGCCCCAGCATTTT. This translates into CASSEATANQPQHF.

This clone was seen a single time. V and J are TRBV30 and TRBJ1-6; D possibly corresponds to TRBD1 (6 bases). The CDR3 is 19 amino acids. With 4 bases removed from V and 0 bases from J, the gap between germline ends came to 22 bases. Germline values: CDR1 GTSNPN, CDR2 SVGIG (reference sequence). The chain's CDR3 is CAWKVGRGQGSSYNSPLHF. CDR3 sequence (DNA): TGTGCCTGGAAGGTCGGCAGGGGCCAGGGTAGCTCCTATAATTCACCCCTCCACTTT.

The V call is TRBV5-1, the J call TRBJ1-5; the match to TRBD1 covers 7 bases. Trimming cost V 1 base and J 5 bases; bases outside gene matches: 3. This CDR3 contains 14 residues. Germline V gene data show CDR1 as SGHRS and CDR2 as YFSETQ. CDR3 protein: CASSLTGVDQPQHF. The CDR3 DNA is TGCGCCAGCAGCTTGACAGGGGTAGATCAGCCCCAGCATTTT.

The V gene is TRBV28, the J gene TRBJ1-5; 8 bases line up with TRBD1. Looked up from germline, CDR1 is MDHEN and CDR2 is SYDVKM. This CDR3 has 15 amino acids. With 4 bases clipped from V and 1 base from J, the junction kept 3 bases outside the gene matches. The CDR3 sequence is CASSSGQGSNQPQHF. For the CDR3, the DNA is TGTGCCAGCAGTTCCGGACAGGGAAGCAATCAGCCCCAGCATTTT.

This chain links TRBV7-9 with TRBJ2-5, with 12 nucleotides matching TRBD1. There are 16 residues in the CDR3. The ends lost 4 bases at V and 5 bases at J; junction bases unmatched: 8. Germline CDR1 is SEHNR and CDR2 is FQNEAQ (reference sequence). DNA for the CDR3: TGTGCCAGCAGCTACCGGGACAGGGGGCAGCGGGAGACCCAGTACTTC. Amino acids: CASSYRDRGQRETQYF.

CDR3 sequence reads: CASSYISGGGGEAFF. CDR3 DNA sequence: TGTGCCAGCAGCTACATATCGGGGGGAGGAGGTGAAGCTTTCTTT. The chain employs TRBV7-9 and TRBJ1-1; D may be TRBD1 (5 bases). CDR1 and CDR2 from the germline V gene are SEHNR and FQNEAQ (reference sequence). Deletions cut 4 bases from V and 7 bases from J, with 19 bases between. There are 15 residues in the CDR3.

The chain combines TRBV4-1 with TRBJ2-7; 7 bases match TRBD1. The V and J ends lost 5 bases and 1 base, in that order; junction bases with no gene match: 8. Germline V gene lookup returns CDR1 MGHRA and CDR2 YSYEKL. The CDR3 covers 15 residues. CDR3 region: CASSKYRGPSYEQYF. In nucleotides, the CDR3 is TGCGCCAGCAGCAAATACAGGGGTCCGTCCTACGAGCAGTACTTC.

V and J are TRBV5-1 and TRBJ1-4; the match to TRBD1 covers 8 bases. V lost 4 bases and J lost 4; bases outside the gene matches: 9. The length of the CDR3 is 16 residues. The germline CDR1 and CDR2 sequences are SGHRS and YFSETQ. The CDR3 here is CASSTGAGQVNEKLFF. In DNA, the CDR3 is TGCGCCAGCAGCACTGGAGCGGGACAGGTTAATGAAAAACTGTTTTTT.

The rearrangement uses TRBV5-1 and TRBJ2-2; 9 bases are shared with TRBD1. CDR1 is SGHRS and CDR2 is YFSETQ in the germline V gene. Trimming removed 4 bases from V and 5 bases from J; junction bases left unmatched: 3. The CDR3 extends over 14 amino acids. CDR3 sequence reads: CASSHGQGTGELFF. CDR3 in DNA: TGCGCCAGCAGCCATGGACAGGGGACCGGGGAGCTGTTTTTT.

The chain employs TRBV7-9 and TRBJ2-1, with 10 bases fitting TRBD2. The CDR3 extends over 15 amino acids. The V gene end was trimmed by 5 bases and the J gene end by 10 bases; junction bases not matched to a gene: 11. CDR1 is SEHNR and CDR2 is FQNEAQ in the germline V gene (reference sequence). CDR3 sequence (DNA): TGTGCCAGCAGCGTCTGGAGCGGGGGGGCAGGGGAGCAGTTCTTC. Translation: CASSVWSGGAGEQFF.

The chain links TRBV5-6 to TRBJ1-3; D may be TRBD1 (5 bases). CDR1 is SGHDT, CDR2 YYEEEE, per germline. This CDR3 has 17 amino acids. Trimming pared 0 bases from V and 0 bases from J, leaving 13 bases between. CDR3 sequence (DNA): TGTGCCAGCAGCTTGGTTCCAGGGAAGAGCTCTGGAAACACCATATATTTT. Translating it yields CASSLVPGKSSGNTIYF.

This sequence joins TRBV19 and TRBJ2-4; the match to TRBD2 covers 10 bases. Per the germline V gene, CDR1 is LNHDA and CDR2 is SQIVND (reference sequence). V shed 7 bases and J 5 bases; nucleotides not matched to a gene: 8. The CDR3 is 15 amino acids. The DNA of the CDR3 is TGTGCCAGTACGAGCGGGAGGGATTTAGAAAACATTCAGTACTTC. Translating it yields CASTSGRDLENIQYF.